This T cell receptor beta chain was sequenced during a study of T cell responses to AZD1222 COVID-19 vaccine. About this clone: What it binds is not known.

Study-wide points: Spike-specific TCR breadth and depth were elevated following two AZD1222 doses. The number of AZD1222 recipients seropositive at baseline was only 6 or 7. Sampling captured repertoires only after the peak T cell response.

Trimming pared 1 base from V and 7 bases from J, leaving 20 bases between. Germline CDR1 and CDR2: LNHDA and SQIVND (reference sequence). The CDR3 consists of 17 residues. Data came from immunoSEQ multiplex PCR; TCRdb stores just in-frame clones and leaves some out. The sample lists around 140,000 clones; under 95% were seen once. The rearrangement links TRBV19 to TRBJ2-1, with a possible D match to TRBD1 (6 bases). Sample: peripheral blood, taken 28 days after the second dose of the MenACWY control vaccine. The receptor's source is an adult who received the MenACWY meningococcal vaccine as a control. The CDR3: CASSIALQGPTENEQFF. CDR3 nucleotides: TGTGCCAGTAGTATAGCTCTTCAGGGGCCCACAGAAAATGAGCAGTTCTTC.